This T cell receptor (beta chain) was sequenced during a study of identical twins' blood T cells. This CDR3 has 14 residues. Germline CDR1 reads DFQATT; CDR2 reads SNEGSKA (reference sequence). TCRdb recomputed calls from the 5' RACE reads with MiXCR, one row per CDR3 protein. Of a few hundred thousand distinct CDR3 sequences listed, around 30% are singletons. For this clonotype: A read error may account for a junction end that differs from germline.

The sequence was obtained from a woman between 18 and 55 years old in good health. Sequenced material: PBMCs. The chain is built from TRBV20-1 and TRBJ2-2; D possibly corresponds to TRBD2 (5 bases). CDR3 coding DNA: TGCAGAGCTAGAGATCCGGGGTTCTCCGGGGAGCTGTTTTTT. Translated: CRARDPGFSGELFF.